The sequence of this TCR beta chain was determined in a study of CD8+ T cells in alopecia areata. Study outcomes and limitations: Especially in alopecia totalis/universalis, lesional scalp showed greater clonality than normal scalp did.

Researchers sorted pooled cutaneous lymph node cells on the basis of CD4, CD8alpha, NKG2D, NKG2ACE and other markers. In this sample, this clone turned up many times. Its antigen is as yet unknown. Gene names and germline match the mouse. With the read ending 4 residues before the CDR3 end, the germline J gene is used to fill in that end. After isolation, RNA underwent reverse transcription to generate cDNA as the sequencing template. Sequencing was performed with immunoSEQ multiplex PCR; in TCRdb, only in-frame clones are kept and a portion is missing. The table lists around 18,000 clones, with no singletons. V lost 3 bases and J lost 3; bases outside the gene matches: 5. Looked up from germline, CDR1 is NNHDY and CDR2 is SYVADS. The CDR3 is made up of 14 amino acids.

The rearrangement links TRBV13-3 to TRBJ1-1; 7 positions match TRBD1. The clonotype was recovered from a C3H/HeJ mouse with alopecia areata. The MHC haplotype of the strain is H2-k. The sequencing input was CD8+ T cells sorted from a lymph node. The CDR3 reads CASSVTGVDTEVFF. CDR3 bases read: TGTGCCAGCAGTGTCACAGGGGTGGACACA.